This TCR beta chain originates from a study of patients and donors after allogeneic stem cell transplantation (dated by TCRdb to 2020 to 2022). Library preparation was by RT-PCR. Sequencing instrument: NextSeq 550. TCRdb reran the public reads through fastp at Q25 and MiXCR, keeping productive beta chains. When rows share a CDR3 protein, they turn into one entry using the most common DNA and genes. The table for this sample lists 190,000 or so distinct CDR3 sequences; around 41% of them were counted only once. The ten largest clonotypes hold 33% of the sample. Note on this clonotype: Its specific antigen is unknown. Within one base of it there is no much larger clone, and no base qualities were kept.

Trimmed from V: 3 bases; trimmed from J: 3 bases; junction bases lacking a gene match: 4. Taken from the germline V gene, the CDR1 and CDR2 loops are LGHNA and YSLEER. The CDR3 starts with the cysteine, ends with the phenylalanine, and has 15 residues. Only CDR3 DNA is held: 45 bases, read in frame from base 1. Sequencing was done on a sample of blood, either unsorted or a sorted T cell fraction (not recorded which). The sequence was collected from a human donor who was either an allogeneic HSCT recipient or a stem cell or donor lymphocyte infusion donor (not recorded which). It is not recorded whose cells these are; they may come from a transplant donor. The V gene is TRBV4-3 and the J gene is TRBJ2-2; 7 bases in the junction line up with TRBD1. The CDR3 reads CASSHSDRDTGELFF. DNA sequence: TGCGCCAGCAGCCATAGCGACAGGGACACCGGGGAGCTGTTTTTT.